The 25 T cell receptor beta chains presented below share a single source sample, sequenced in a study of blood T cell repertoires in COVID-19. Assay used: immunoSEQ multiplex PCR; TCRdb lists only in-frame clones, some missing. The table records approximately 260,000 clones, 79% of them present only once. The sequenced sample was peripheral blood. The receptors stem from a woman aged 40 to 50 with active or convalescent COVID-19.

The gene calls are TRBV19 and TRBJ1-5; tentatively, D is TRBD1 (6 bases). The CDR3 covers 13 residues. The V end lost 8 bases, the J end lost 3 bases, and 11 bases lay between the germline ends. Per the germline V gene, CDR1 is LNHDA and CDR2 is SQIVND (reference sequence). The CDR3 protein is CASEGGDNQPQHF. CDR3 nucleotide sequence: TGTGCCAGTGAAGGGGGGGACAATCAGCCCCAGCATTTT.

The chain recombines TRBV6-2 or TRBV6-3 with TRBJ1-6; D gene unclear. Germline V gene data show CDR1 as MNHEY and CDR2 as SVGEGT. This CDR3 comprises 12 residues. The V end lost 3 bases, the J end lost 8 bases, and 5 bases lay between the germline ends. CDR3 in DNA: TGTGCCAGCAGTTATGGGCATTCACCCCTCCACTTT. Encoded protein: CASSYGHSPLHF.

The chain joins TRBV5-1 to TRBJ1-3, with D possibly matching TRBD1 (6 bases). The CDR3 totals 14 residues. Germline V CDR1 and CDR2: SGHRS, YFSETQ. The V gene lost 4 bases and the J gene lost 4 bases, with 12 bases spanning the gap. The DNA for the CDR3 is TGCGCCAGCAGCGCAACAGGGTCCGGAAACACCATATATTTT. Translated, it gives CASSATGSGNTIYF. The full variable domain, in which reference TRBV5-1 and TRBJ1-3 provide the parts outside the CDR3, is KAGVTQTPRYLIKTRGQQVTLSCSPISGHRSVSWYQQTPGQGLQFLFEYFSETQRNKGNFPGRFSGRQFSNSRSEMNVSTLELGDSALYLCASSATGSGNTIYFGEGSWLTVV.

The CDR3 sequence is CASSQGNNEKLFF. The CDR3 bases are TGTGCCAGTAGCCAGGGAAATAATGAAAAACTGTTTTTT. The chain combines TRBV19 with TRBJ1-4; D is perhaps TRBD1 (5 bases). CDR3 length: 13 amino acids. Germline assignment: CDR1 LNHDA and CDR2 SQIVND (reference sequence). Trimming cost V 6 bases and J 4 bases, with 9 bases left between them.

The V and J genes are TRBV4-1 and TRBJ1-3; maybe TRBD1 (5 bases). The CDR3 has 17 amino acids. V was cut by 0 bases and J by 0 bases, with 12 bases left in between. CDR1 is MGHRA, CDR2 YSYEKL, per germline. CDR3 DNA sequence: TGCGCCAGCAGCCAAGATGGTCCAGGGAACTCTGGAAACACCATATATTTT. Translation gives CASSQDGPGNSGNTIYF.

The chain links TRBV6-1 to TRBJ2-6, with D tentatively TRBD1 (6 bases). This CDR3 is built from 16 residues. Germline CDR1 MNHNS, CDR2 SASEGT. V lost 3 bases to trimming and J lost 4 bases, with 13 bases between them. CDR3 in amino acids: CASSELGGAGANVLTF. DNA for the CDR3: TGTGCCAGCAGTGAGCTTGGGGGCGCCGGGGCCAACGTCCTGACTTTC.

This clone was counted many times. The J gene is TRBJ2-1, the V gene TRBV5-1; tentative D call: TRBD1 (6 bases). The CDR3 has 14 amino acids. V was clipped by 3 bases and J by 0 bases, with 7 bases between them. Germline CDR1 and CDR2: SGHRS and YFSETQ. Written as DNA, the CDR3 is TGCGCCAGCAGCTCACAGGGCTCCTACAATGAGCAGTTCTTC. Amino acid sequence: CASSSQGSYNEQFF. Drawing the rest from reference TRBV5-1 and TRBJ2-1, the complete variable domain is KAGVTQTPRYLIKTRGQQVTLSCSPISGHRSVSWYQQTPGQGLQFLFEYFSETQRNKGNFPGRFSGRQFSNSRSEMNVSTLELGDSALYLCASSSQGSYNEQFFGPGTRLTVL.

The genes are TRBV11-2 and TRBJ2-7; D gene uncertain. V dropped 0 bases and J dropped 6 bases, with 9 bases sitting between them. This CDR3 region has 13 residues. The germline gives CDR1 SGHAT, CDR2 FQNNGV. For the CDR3, the DNA is TGTGCCAGCAGCTTAGATTTCCTCTCCGAGCAGTACTTC. Its translation is CASSLDFLSEQYF.

This sequence joins TRBV7-2 and TRBJ1-1, with D perhaps TRBD1 (5 bases). Trimming cost V 1 base and J 1 base, with 10 bases left between them. The CDR3 is 15 amino acids. From germline, CDR1 is SGHTA and CDR2 FQGNSA. Here the CDR3 reads CASSLGRGTNTEAFF. DNA for the CDR3: TGTGCCAGCAGCTTAGGCCGGGGGACGAACACTGAAGCTTTCTTT.

This clone was detected only a few times. This chain uses TRBV10-3 with TRBJ2-7; 8 positions match TRBD1. Trimming at V came to 3 bases and at J to 3 bases, leaving 7 bases not matched to a gene. The germline gives CDR1 ENHRY, CDR2 SYGVKD. CDR3 size: 15 residues. The CDR3 is CAISDQGTGDYEQYF. The CDR3 DNA is TGTGCCATCAGTGATCAGGGGACAGGAGACTACGAGCAGTACTTC.

The gene calls are TRBV5-6 and TRBJ2-1; TRBD2 matches at 8 bases. In germline, CDR1 is SGHDT, CDR2 YYEEEE. CDR3 size: 14 residues. Germline trimming cut 7 bases from V and 6 bases from J; bases unmatched to any gene: 9. This CDR3 reads CASQNQRGRNEQFF. CDR3 in DNA: TGTGCCAGCCAGAACCAGCGGGGGCGCAATGAGCAGTTCTTC.

The rearrangement joins TRBV5-1 to TRBJ2-1, with 9 bases lining up with TRBD2. Germline CDR1 reads SGHRS; CDR2 reads YFSETQ. The junction had 5 bases not matched to a gene; V was cut back by 0 bases and J by 7 bases. The CDR3 spans 15 residues. This chain's CDR3 is CASSLVGGGANEQFF. CDR3 nucleotides: TGCGCCAGCAGCTTGGTTGGCGGGGGGGCTAATGAGCAGTTCTTC.

The chain joins TRBV4-1 to TRBJ2-3; 12 bases line up with TRBD2. CDR3 length: 18 residues. Losses at the gene ends were 4 bases for V and 1 base for J; bases not matched to a gene: 9. Germline V gives CDR1 MGHRA, CDR2 YSYEKL. The CDR3 loop is CASSPYRSSGGGTDTQYF. CDR3 in DNA: TGCGCCAGCAGCCCTTATAGGTCTAGCGGGGGGGGCACAGATACGCAGTATTTT.

The chain employs TRBV11-2 and TRBJ2-1, with 7 bases that match TRBD2. The CDR3 loop spans 15 amino acids. J gave up 8 bases and V 4 bases, and 11 bases lay outside the gene matches. CDR1 is SGHAT and CDR2 is FQNNGV in the germline V gene. This CDR3 reads CASSSFERGIHEQFF. The CDR3 coding sequence is TGTGCCAGCAGCTCCTTCGAGCGGGGTATTCATGAGCAGTTCTTC. Using reference TRBV11-2 and TRBJ2-1 for the parts outside the CDR3, the full variable domain is EAGVAQSPRYKIIEKRQSVAFWCNPISGHATLYWYQQILGQGPKLLIQFQNNGVVDDSQLPKDRFSAERLKGVDSTLKIQPAKLEDSAVYLCASSSFERGIHEQFFGPGTRLTVL.

In DNA, the CDR3 is TGTGCCAGCAGCCCAGGGACAGAACCTCCTTACGAGCAGTACTTC. Its translation: CASSPGTEPPYEQYF. This chain uses TRBV4-2 with TRBJ2-7, with 7 bases lining up with TRBD1. This CDR3 is 15 amino acids long. The ends lost 4 bases at V and 4 bases at J; junction bases unmatched: 10. Germline loops: CDR1 LGHNA, CDR2 YNFKEQ.

The sample holds one count of this clone. The chain carries TRBV6-4 and TRBJ2-2, with no clear D. Trimming pared 6 bases from V and 0 bases from J, leaving 11 bases between. Germline V CDR1 and CDR2: MRHNA, SNTAGT. This CDR3 contains 15 residues. The CDR3 coding sequence is TGTGCCAGCAGCGCCGAGTTCCCGAACACCGGGGAGCTGTTTTTT. It codes for CASSAEFPNTGELFF.

The chain joins TRBV7-9 to TRBJ2-7; 9 bases match TRBD1. This CDR3 comprises 15 residues. Losses at the gene ends were 5 bases for V and 0 bases for J; bases not matched to a gene: 5. Germline-derived CDR1 and CDR2 are SEHNR and FQNEAQ (reference sequence). CDR3 protein: CASSARTGDSYEQYF. As DNA, the CDR3 is TGTGCCAGCAGCGCTCGGACAGGGGACTCCTACGAGCAGTACTTC.

The count of this clone is one. Other nucleotide sequences from this sample produce the same CDR3. The rearrangement uses TRBV7-8 and TRBJ2-1; TRBD2 aligns across 12 bases. This CDR3 is built from 17 residues. The ends lost 1 base at V and 6 bases at J; junction bases unmatched: 7. Germline loops: CDR1 SGHVS, CDR2 FQNEAQ. The CDR3: CASSLGTSGGRRNEQFF. The CDR3 bases are TGTGCCAGCAGCTTAGGTACTAGCGGGGGGCGGCGCAATGAGCAGTTCTTC.

This rearrangement joins TRBV2 to TRBJ2-3, with 9 bases identical to TRBD1. V was pared by 7 bases and J by 0 bases, with 5 bases of the junction left unmatched. The CDR3 consists of 15 residues. Germline loops: CDR1 SNHLY, CDR2 FYNNEI. As DNA, the CDR3 is TGTGCCAGCACCCCGGACAGGGGAAGCACAGATACGCAGTATTTT. It translates to CASTPDRGSTDTQYF.

The chain has TRBV11-2 and TRBJ2-4, with 9 bases aligning to TRBD1. The CDR3 consists of 15 residues. The V gene end was trimmed by 2 bases and the J gene end by 7 bases; junction bases not matched to a gene: 6. Germline V gives CDR1 SGHAT, CDR2 FQNNGV. CDR3 loop: CASSLTRTGDNIQYF. For the CDR3, the DNA is TGTGCCAGCAGCTTAACACGGACAGGGGATAACATTCAGTACTTC.

The chain carries TRBV28 and TRBJ1-1; 10 bases are a match to TRBD1. V dropped 6 bases and J dropped 3; count of bases not matched to a gene: 4. The CDR3 runs to 14 residues. Per germline, CDR1 MDHEN and CDR2 SYDVKM. The chain's CDR3 is CASRDRGKYTEAFF. As DNA, the CDR3 is TGTGCCAGCAGGGACAGGGGGAAATACACTGAAGCTTTCTTT.

This clone was counted only a few times. This chain joins TRBV6-5 and TRBJ1-2; 7 bases line up with TRBD1. CDR3 length equals 15 residues. The germline gives CDR1 MNHEY, CDR2 SVGAGI. Trimming took 6 bases from V and 4 from J; bases not matched to a gene: 11. Here the CDR3 DNA reads TGTGCCAGCAGCCTACAGGGGCCAGACCTCTATGGCTACACCTTC. Amino acid sequence: CASSLQGPDLYGYTF.

The genes are TRBV27 and TRBJ2-1; 12 positions match TRBD2. V gave up 5 bases and J gave up 3 bases; unmatched junction bases: 8. The CDR3 is 17 residues long. Per germline, CDR1 MNHEY and CDR2 SMNVEV (reference sequence). The CDR3 loop is CASSLLWTSGVYNEQFF. The CDR3 DNA sequence: TGTGCCAGCAGTCTCTTGTGGACTAGCGGGGTCTACAATGAGCAGTTCTTC.

This clone has only a few counts. The genes are TRBV28 and TRBJ1-6; D uncertain. Germline V gene data show CDR1 as MDHEN and CDR2 as SYDVKM. The CDR3 totals 13 residues. Deletions cut 8 bases from V and 4 bases from J, with 9 bases between. The CDR3 DNA sequence: TGTGCCAGCCTCTCCGGGTATAATTCACCCCTCCACTTT. Its protein is CASLSGYNSPLHF.

The chain employs TRBV2 and TRBJ2-7; TRBD1 matches at 11 bases. This CDR3 has 16 amino acids. CDR1 and CDR2 from the germline V gene are SNHLY and FYNNEI. V shed 2 bases, J shed 3 bases, and the junction held 6 bases outside the gene matches. CDR3 bases: TGTGCCAGCAGTGAACCCCGGGACAGGGGGATCTACGAGCAGTACTTC. Amino acids: CASSEPRDRGIYEQYF.